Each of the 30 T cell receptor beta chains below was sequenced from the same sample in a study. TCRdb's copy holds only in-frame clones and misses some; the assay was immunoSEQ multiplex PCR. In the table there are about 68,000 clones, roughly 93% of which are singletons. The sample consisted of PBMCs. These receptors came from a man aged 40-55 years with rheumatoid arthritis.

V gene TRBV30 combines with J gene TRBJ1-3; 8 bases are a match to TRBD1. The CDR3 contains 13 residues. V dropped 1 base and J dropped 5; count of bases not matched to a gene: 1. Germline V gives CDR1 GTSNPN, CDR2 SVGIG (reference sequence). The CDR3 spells CAWSGTGRNTIYF. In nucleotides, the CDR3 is TGTGCCTGGAGTGGGACAGGGAGAAACACCATATATTTT.

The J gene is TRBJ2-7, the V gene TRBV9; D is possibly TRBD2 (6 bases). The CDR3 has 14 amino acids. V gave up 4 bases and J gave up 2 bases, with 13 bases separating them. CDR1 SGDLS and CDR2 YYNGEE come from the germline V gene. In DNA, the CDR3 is TGTGCCAGCAGCCCCGGGACTCATCCCTACGAGCAGTACTTC. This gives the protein CASSPGTHPYEQYF.

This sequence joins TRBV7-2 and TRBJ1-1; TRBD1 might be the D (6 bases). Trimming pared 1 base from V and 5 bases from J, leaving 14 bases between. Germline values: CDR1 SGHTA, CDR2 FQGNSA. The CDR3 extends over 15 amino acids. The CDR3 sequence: CASSLELVGGTEAFF. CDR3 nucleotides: TGTGCCAGCAGCTTAGAGTTGGTAGGGGGTACTGAAGCTTTCTTT. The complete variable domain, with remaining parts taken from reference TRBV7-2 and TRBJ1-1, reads GAGVSQSPSNKVTEKGKDVELRCDPISGHTALYWYRQSLGQGLEFLIYFQGNSAPDKSGLPSDRFSAERTGGSVSTLTIQRTQQEDSAVYLCASSLELVGGTEAFFGQGTRLTVV.

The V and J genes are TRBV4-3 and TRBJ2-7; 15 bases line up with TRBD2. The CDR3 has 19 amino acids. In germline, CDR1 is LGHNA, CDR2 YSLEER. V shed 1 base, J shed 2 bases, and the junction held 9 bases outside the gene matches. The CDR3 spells CASSQAPGLAGGGAYEQYF. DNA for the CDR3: TGCGCCAGCAGCCAAGCCCCGGGACTAGCGGGAGGTGGGGCCTACGAGCAGTACTTC.

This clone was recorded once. CDR3 loop: CAWSAYQGASNEQYF. Written as DNA, the CDR3 is TGTGCCTGGAGTGCGTACCAGGGGGCGTCTAACGAGCAGTACTTC. The chain carries TRBV30 and TRBJ2-7; 8 bases fit TRBD1. CDR3 length equals 15 residues. V shed 1 base and J 5 bases; nucleotides not matched to a gene: 10. Germline assignment: CDR1 GTSNPN and CDR2 SVGIG (reference sequence).

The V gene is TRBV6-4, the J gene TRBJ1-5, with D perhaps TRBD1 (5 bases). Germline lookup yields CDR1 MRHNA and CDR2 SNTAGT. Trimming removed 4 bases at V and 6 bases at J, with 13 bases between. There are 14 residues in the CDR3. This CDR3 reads CASSVAPGRQPQHF. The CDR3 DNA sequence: TGTGCCAGCAGTGTGGCCCCGGGGCGTCAGCCCCAGCATTTT.

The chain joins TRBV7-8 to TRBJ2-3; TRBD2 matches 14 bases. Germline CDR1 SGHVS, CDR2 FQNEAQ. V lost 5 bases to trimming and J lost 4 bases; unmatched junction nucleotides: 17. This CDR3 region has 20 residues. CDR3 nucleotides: TGTGCCAGCAGCATCACGGGACTAGCGGGAGAAAGAGTGCTAGCAGATACGCAGTATTTT. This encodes CASSITGLAGERVLADTQYF.

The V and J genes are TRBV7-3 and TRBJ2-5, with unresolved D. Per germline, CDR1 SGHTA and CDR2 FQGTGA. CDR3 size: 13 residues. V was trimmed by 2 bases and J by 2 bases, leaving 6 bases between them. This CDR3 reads CASSLARQETQYF. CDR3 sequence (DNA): TGTGCCAGCAGCTTAGCGCGACAAGAGACCCAGTACTTC.

CDR3 protein: CASSPAFGGDTQYF. As DNA, the CDR3 is TGTGCCAGCTCTCCCGCTTTTGGAGGAGATACGCAGTATTTT. V gene TRBV18 combines with J gene TRBJ2-3, with a tentative D call TRBD2 (5 bases). V gave up 6 bases and J gave up 5 bases, with 15 bases separating them. The germline V gene encodes CDR1 KGHSH and CDR2 LQKENI. The CDR3 covers 14 residues.

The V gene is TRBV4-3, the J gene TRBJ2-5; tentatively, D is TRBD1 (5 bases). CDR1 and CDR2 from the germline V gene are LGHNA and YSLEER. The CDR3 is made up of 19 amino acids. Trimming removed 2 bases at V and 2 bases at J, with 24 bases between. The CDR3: CASSQNHPKGAVRQETQYF. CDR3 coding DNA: TGCGCCAGCAGCCAAAACCACCCCAAAGGGGCTGTTCGGCAAGAGACCCAGTACTTC.

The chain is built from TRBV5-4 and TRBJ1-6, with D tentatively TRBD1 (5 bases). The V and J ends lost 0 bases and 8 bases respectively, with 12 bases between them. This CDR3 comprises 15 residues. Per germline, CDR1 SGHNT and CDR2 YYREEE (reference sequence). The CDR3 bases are TGTGCCAGCAGCTTGGGAATGGGGGAGGATTCACCCCTCCACTTT. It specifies CASSLGMGEDSPLHF.

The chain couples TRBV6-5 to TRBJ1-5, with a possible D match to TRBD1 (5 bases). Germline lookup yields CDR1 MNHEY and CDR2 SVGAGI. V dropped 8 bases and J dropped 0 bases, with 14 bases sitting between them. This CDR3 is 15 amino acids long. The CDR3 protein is CASGIRDNSNQPQHF. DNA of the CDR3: TGTGCCAGCGGAATCAGGGATAATAGCAATCAGCCCCAGCATTTT.

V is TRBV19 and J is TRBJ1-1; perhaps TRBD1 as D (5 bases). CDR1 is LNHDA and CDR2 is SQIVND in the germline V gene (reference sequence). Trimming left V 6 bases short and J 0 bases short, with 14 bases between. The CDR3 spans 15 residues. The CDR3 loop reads CASRPLTGLNTEAFF. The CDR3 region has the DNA TGTGCCAGTAGGCCACTAACAGGATTGAACACTGAAGCTTTCTTT.

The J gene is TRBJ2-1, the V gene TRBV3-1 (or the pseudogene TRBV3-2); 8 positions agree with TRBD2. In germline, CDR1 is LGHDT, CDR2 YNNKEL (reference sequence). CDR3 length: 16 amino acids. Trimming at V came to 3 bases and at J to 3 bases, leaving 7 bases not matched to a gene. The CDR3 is CASSHPALAGYNEQFF. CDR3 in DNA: TGTGCCAGCAGCCACCCGGCCCTAGCGGGCTACAATGAGCAGTTCTTC.

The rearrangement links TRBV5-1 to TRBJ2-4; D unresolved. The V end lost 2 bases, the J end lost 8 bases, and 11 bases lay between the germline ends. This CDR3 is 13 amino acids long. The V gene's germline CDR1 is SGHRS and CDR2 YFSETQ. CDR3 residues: CASSLPRSDIQYF. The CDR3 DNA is TGCGCCAGCAGCTTACCCAGGTCGGACATTCAGTACTTC.

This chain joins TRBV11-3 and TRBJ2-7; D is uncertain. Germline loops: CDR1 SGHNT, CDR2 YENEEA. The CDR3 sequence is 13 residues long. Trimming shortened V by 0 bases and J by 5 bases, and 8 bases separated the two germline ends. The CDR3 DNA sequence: TGTGCCAGCAGCTTAGACAGGTCTGACGAGCAGTACTTC. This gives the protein CASSLDRSDEQYF.

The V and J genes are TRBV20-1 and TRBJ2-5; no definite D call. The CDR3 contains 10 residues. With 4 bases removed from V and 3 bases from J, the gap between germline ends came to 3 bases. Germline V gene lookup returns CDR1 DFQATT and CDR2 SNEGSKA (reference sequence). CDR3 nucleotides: TGCAGTGCTAAAGAAGAGACCCAGTACTTC. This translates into CSAKEETQYF.

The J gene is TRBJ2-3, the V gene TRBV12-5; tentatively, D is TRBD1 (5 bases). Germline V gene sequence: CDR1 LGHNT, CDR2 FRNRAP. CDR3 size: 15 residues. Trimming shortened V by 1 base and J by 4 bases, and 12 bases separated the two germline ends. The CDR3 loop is CASGLDRTRADTQYF. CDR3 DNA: TGTGCTAGTGGTTTGGACAGGACGCGCGCAGATACGCAGTATTTT.

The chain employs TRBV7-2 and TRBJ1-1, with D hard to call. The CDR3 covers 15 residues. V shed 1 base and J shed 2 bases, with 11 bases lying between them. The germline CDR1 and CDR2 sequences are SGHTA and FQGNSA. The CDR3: CASSLEGTSNTEAFF. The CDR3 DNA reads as TGTGCCAGCAGCTTAGAAGGTACTTCCAACACTGAAGCTTTCTTT.

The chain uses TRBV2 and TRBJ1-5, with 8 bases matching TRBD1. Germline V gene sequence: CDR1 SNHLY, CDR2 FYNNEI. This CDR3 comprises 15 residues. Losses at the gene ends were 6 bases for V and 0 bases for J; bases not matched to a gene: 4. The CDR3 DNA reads TGTGCCAGCAGGCGACAGGGGCATAGCAATCAGCCCCAGCATTTT. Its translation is CASRRQGHSNQPQHF. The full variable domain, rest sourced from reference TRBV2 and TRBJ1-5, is EPEVTQTPSHQVTQMGQEVILRCVPISNHLYFYWYRQILGQKVEFLVSFYNNEISEKSEIFDDQFSVERPDGSNFTLKIRSTKLEDSAMYFCASRRQGHSNQPQHFGDGTRLSIL.

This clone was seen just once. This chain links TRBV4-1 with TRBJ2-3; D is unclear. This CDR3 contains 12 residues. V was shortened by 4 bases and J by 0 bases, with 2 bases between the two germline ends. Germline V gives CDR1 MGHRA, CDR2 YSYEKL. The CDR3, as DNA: TGCGCCAGCAGCCTTAGCACAGATACGCAGTATTTT. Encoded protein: CASSLSTDTQYF.

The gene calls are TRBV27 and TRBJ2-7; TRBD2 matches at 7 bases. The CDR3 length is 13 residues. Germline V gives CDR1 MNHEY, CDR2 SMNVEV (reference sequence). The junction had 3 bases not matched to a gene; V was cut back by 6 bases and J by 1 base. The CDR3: CASRPSGSYEQYF. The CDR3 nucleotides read TGTGCCAGCAGGCCTAGCGGATCCTACGAGCAGTACTTC.

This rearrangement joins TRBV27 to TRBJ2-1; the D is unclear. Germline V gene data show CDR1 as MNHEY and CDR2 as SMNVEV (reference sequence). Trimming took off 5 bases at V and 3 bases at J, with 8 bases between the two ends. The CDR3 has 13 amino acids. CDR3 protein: CASSPDGYNEQFF. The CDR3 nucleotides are TGTGCCAGCAGTCCCGACGGCTACAATGAGCAGTTCTTC.

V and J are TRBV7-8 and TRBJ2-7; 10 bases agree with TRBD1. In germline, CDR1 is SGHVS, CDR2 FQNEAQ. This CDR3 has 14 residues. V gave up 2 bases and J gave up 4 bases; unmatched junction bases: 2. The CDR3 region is CASSLWDRGYEQYF. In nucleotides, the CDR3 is TGTGCCAGCAGCTTATGGGACAGGGGATACGAGCAGTACTTC.

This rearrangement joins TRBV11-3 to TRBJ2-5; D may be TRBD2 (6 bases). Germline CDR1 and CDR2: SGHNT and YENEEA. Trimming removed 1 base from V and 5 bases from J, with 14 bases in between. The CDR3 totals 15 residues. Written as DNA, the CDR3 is TGTGCCAGCAGCTTAGGGCTGGGGCTAGCGGAGACCCAGTACTTC. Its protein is CASSLGLGLAETQYF. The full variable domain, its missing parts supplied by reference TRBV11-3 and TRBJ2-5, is EAGVVQSPRYKIIEKKQPVAFWCNPISGHNTLYWYLQNLGQGPELLIRYENEEAVDDSQLPKDRFSAERLKGVDSTLKIQPAELGDSAVYLCASSLGLGLAETQYFGPGTRLLVL.

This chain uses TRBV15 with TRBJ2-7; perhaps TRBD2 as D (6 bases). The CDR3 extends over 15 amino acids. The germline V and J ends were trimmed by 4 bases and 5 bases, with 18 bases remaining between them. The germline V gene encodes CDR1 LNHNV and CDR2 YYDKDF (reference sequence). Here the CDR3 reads CATSTSGGSFDEQYF. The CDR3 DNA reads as TGTGCCACCAGCACCTCCGGGGGATCTTTCGACGAGCAGTACTTC. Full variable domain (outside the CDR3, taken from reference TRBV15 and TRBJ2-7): DAMVIQNPRYQVTQFGKPVTLSCSQTLNHNVMYWYQQKSSQAPKLLFHYYDKDFNNEADTPDNFQSRRPNTSFCFLDIRSPGLGDTAMYLCATSTSGGSFDEQYFGPGTRLTVT.

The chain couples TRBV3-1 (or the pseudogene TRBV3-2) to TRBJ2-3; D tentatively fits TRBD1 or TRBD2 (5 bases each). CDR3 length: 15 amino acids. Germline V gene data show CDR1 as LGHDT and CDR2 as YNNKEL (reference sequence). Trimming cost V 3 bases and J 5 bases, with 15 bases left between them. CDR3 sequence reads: CASSQGSLRGDTQYF. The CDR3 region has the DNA TGTGCCAGCAGCCAGGGTTCCCTGAGGGGAGATACGCAGTATTTT.

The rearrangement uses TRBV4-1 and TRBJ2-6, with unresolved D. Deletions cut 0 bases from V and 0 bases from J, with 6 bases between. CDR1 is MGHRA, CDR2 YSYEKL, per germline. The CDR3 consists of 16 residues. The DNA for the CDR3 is TGCGCCAGCAGCCAAGATCTATACTCTGGGGCCAACGTCCTGACTTTC. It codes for CASSQDLYSGANVLTF.

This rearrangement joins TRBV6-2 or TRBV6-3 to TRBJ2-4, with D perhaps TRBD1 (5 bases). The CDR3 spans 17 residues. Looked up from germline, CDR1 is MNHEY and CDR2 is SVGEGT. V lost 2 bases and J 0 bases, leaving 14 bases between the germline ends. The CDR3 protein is CASSYPFQGGAKNIQYF. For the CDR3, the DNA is TGTGCCAGCAGTTACCCCTTTCAGGGTGGAGCCAAAAACATTCAGTACTTC.

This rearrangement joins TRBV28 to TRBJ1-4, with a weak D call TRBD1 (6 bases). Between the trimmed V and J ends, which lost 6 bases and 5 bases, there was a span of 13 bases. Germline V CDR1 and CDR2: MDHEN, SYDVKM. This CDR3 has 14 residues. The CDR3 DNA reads TGTGCCAGCAGAACAGGGTCCCCCAATGAAAAACTGTTTTTT. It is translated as CASRTGSPNEKLFF.